This is a list of T cell receptor beta chains from one sample in a study of T-cell reconstitution after alpha-beta-depleted transplantation in children. TCRdb re-called the PCR reads with MiXCR, one entry per CDR3 protein. The repertoire includes 200,000 to 300,000 distinct CDR3 sequences, about 23% of them detected once, and approximately 2.5% sits in the top ten. The sample in question was PBMCs, obtained before TCRalphabeta/CD19-depleted stem cell transplant. The source is a girl aged 2-10 years with Fanconi anemia, due to receive a stem cell transplant. CDR3s include the opening cysteine and the closing phenylalanine or tryptophan. A D gene is named only where the DNA matches it firmly. Clone size is stated in some rows and not others, as once, few, many or a class when expanded.

>TRBJ2-7|TRBV10-3|few|TRBD1|14
CAIKSGQGDDEQYF
TGTGCCATCAAAAGTGGACAGGGGGACGACGAGCAGTACTTC
>TRBJ2-2|TRBV4-2|few|-|15
CASSQVNGKAGELFF
TGTGCCAGCAGCCAAGTCAATGGAAAGGCCGGGGAGCTGTTTTTT
>TRBJ2-1|TRBV6-1|-|TRBD2|14
CASRGLAGEMEQFF
TGTGCCAGCAGAGGACTAGCGGGGGAGATGGAGCAGTTCTTC
>TRBJ2-2|TRBV5-1|many|-|18
CASSFYGSGQGNTGELFF
TGCGCCAGCAGCTTTTACGGCTCCGGGCAGGGGAACACCGGGGAGCTGTTTTTT
>TRBJ2-7|TRBV20-1|-|-|11
CSALDGYEQYF
TGCAGTGCCCTGGATGGCTACGAGCAGTACTTC
>TRBJ2-1|TRBV3-1|-|-|13
CASSQEWSNEQFF
TGTGCCAGCAGCCAAGAGTGGTCCAATGAGCAGTTCTTC
>TRBJ2-1|TRBV7-1|-|-|13
CASSSRPYNEQFF
TGTGCCAGCAGCTCTCGACCTTACAATGAGCAGTTCTTC
>TRBJ2-3|TRBV5-1|-|TRBD1|17
CASSLVPSGGGTDTQYF
TGCGCCAGCAGCTTGGTACCCTCAGGGGGAGGCACAGATACGCAGTATTTT
>TRBJ2-1|TRBV7-7|-|-|15
CASSLRRGGNNEQFF
TGTGCCAGCAGCTTAAGACGTGGAGGAAACAATGAGCAGTTCTTC
>TRBJ2-7|TRBV7-2|many|TRBD2|18
CASSLQHNLAGTTYEQYF
TGTGCCAGCAGCCTACAGCATAACCTAGCGGGGACAACCTACGAGCAGTACTTC